The 32 T cell receptor beta chains below were found in one sample sequenced in a study of cytomegalovirus exposure and HLA in healthy donors. It was with 60 Vbeta and 13 Jbeta primers that the PCR ran. Sequenced by immunoSEQ multiplex PCR; TCRdb stores in-frame clones only, minus some. Of roughly 200,000 clones listed, 75% to 85% are singletons. Sequencing used PBMCs. These receptors all come from a boy aged 5 to 17 in good health and CMV-seronegative.

This clone was seen once. V and J are TRBV7-2 and TRBJ2-1, with 7 nucleotides matching TRBD2. The CDR3 is made up of 15 amino acids. V dropped 3 bases and J dropped 6; count of bases not matched to a gene: 8. Germline loops: CDR1 SGHTA, CDR2 FQGNSA. CDR3 sequence (DNA): TGTGCCAGCAGCTTGTGGCTAGCGGAGCCCAATGAGCAGTTCTTC. The encoded protein is CASSLWLAEPNEQFF.

The genes are TRBV15 and TRBJ2-5; 7 nucleotides line up with TRBD1. The V segment lost 3 bases and the J segment 1 base; nucleotides outside the gene matches: 8. The CDR3 runs 16 residues. Germline values: CDR1 LNHNV, CDR2 YYDKDF (reference sequence). In DNA form, the CDR3 reads TGTGCCACCAGCAGGAGTCCGGGACAGACCCAAGAGACCCAGTACTTC. This gives the protein CATSRSPGQTQETQYF. Looking up the rest from reference TRBV15 and TRBJ2-5 gives the full variable domain: DAMVIQNPRYQVTQFGKPVTLSCSQTLNHNVMYWYQQKSSQAPKLLFHYYDKDFNNEADTPDNFQSRRPNTSFCFLDIRSPGLGDTAMYLCATSRSPGQTQETQYFGPGTRLLVL.

This clone was picked up a small number of times. This chain uses TRBV7-2 with TRBJ1-2; 10 bases align to TRBD1. Germline V lookup: CDR1 SGHTA, CDR2 FQGNSA. CDR3 length equals 16 residues. Trimming took 0 bases from V and 3 from J; bases not matched to a gene: 4. CDR3 sequence reads: CASSLAPGTGDYGYTF. The CDR3 region has the DNA TGTGCCAGCAGCTTAGCGCCCGGGACAGGGGACTATGGCTACACCTTC.

Only one count was recorded for this clone. The CDR3 is CASSPLGDSINLGYTF. Written as DNA, the CDR3 is TGTGCCAGCAGCCCCCTGGGGGACAGCATCAATCTGGGCTACACCTTC. This chain links TRBV11-3 with TRBJ1-2, with TRBD1 identical over 7 bases. Germline assignment: CDR1 SGHNT and CDR2 YENEEA. Trimming cost V 5 bases and J 8 bases; bases outside gene matches: 17. The CDR3 length is 16 residues. The whole variable domain, remainder taken from reference TRBV11-3 and TRBJ1-2, is EAGVVQSPRYKIIEKKQPVAFWCNPISGHNTLYWYLQNLGQGPELLIRYENEEAVDDSQLPKDRFSAERLKGVDSTLKIQPAELGDSAVYLCASSPLGDSINLGYTFGSGTRLTVV.

About this clone itself: Other DNA sequences in the same sample also yield this CDR3. The chain is built from TRBV2 and TRBJ1-2; no clear D gene. V was pared by 4 bases and J by 4 bases, with 7 bases between. Germline CDR1 and CDR2: SNHLY and FYNNEI. The CDR3 loop spans 12 amino acids. The CDR3: CASSVRGYGYTF. CDR3 DNA sequence: TGTGCCAGCAGTGTTAGAGGCTATGGCTACACCTTC.

The chain is built from TRBV27 and TRBJ1-6, with TRBD1 matching over 8 bases. The V segment lost 5 bases and the J segment 6 bases; nucleotides outside the gene matches: 3. Germline V gene data show CDR1 as MNHEY and CDR2 as SMNVEV (reference sequence). There are 14 residues in the CDR3. CDR3 amino acids: CASSQGQGNSPLHF. As DNA, the CDR3 is TGTGCCAGCAGTCAAGGACAGGGTAATTCACCCCTCCACTTT.

As to this clone: A junction end diverges from the germline sequence, so it may reflect a read error. V gene TRBV7-9 combines with J gene TRBJ1-2, with D maybe TRBD1 (5 bases). The CDR3 contains 16 residues. CDR1 is SEHNR and CDR2 is FQNEAQ in the germline V gene (reference sequence). The CDR3 DNA is TGTTCCAGCAGCTTAAGGTCGGACACGATTAACTATGGCTACACCTTC. It is translated as CSSSLRSDTINYGYTF.

The sample holds a few counts of this clone. This chain joins TRBV5-1 and TRBJ2-5, with 10 positions matching TRBD1. This CDR3 spans 16 amino acids. The germline CDR1 and CDR2 sequences are SGHRS and YFSETQ. With 4 bases clipped from V and 5 bases from J, the junction kept 11 bases outside the gene matches. CDR3 amino acids: CASSTKTGGARETQYF. The CDR3 DNA reads TGCGCCAGCAGCACGAAGACAGGGGGCGCCAGGGAGACCCAGTACTTC. Full variable domain (remainder filled in from reference TRBV5-1 and TRBJ2-5): KAGVTQTPRYLIKTRGQQVTLSCSPISGHRSVSWYQQTPGQGLQFLFEYFSETQRNKGNFPGRFSGRQFSNSRSEMNVSTLELGDSALYLCASSTKTGGARETQYFGPGTRLLVL.

The chain is built from TRBV6-4 and TRBJ2-2, with 7 nucleotides matching TRBD1. V was clipped by 4 bases and J by 4 bases; unmatched bases: 9. The CDR3 is made up of 16 amino acids. Germline assignment: CDR1 MRHNA and CDR2 SNTAGT. In DNA form, the CDR3 reads TGTGCCAGCAGTGGAGGGACAGATCGCGGCACCGGGGAGCTGTTTTTT. Its translation is CASSGGTDRGTGELFF.

The chain employs TRBV5-1 and TRBJ1-4; 9 nucleotides agree with TRBD1. CDR1 is SGHRS and CDR2 is YFSETQ in the germline V gene. This CDR3 region has 16 residues. Unmatched junction bases numbered 8, after V lost 1 base and J lost 7 bases. CDR3 DNA: TGCGCCAGCAGCTTGAGCACAGGGGGCCGTGTTGAAAAACTGTTTTTT. This codes for CASSLSTGGRVEKLFF.

Comment on this clone: Other DNA variants within this sample encode the same CDR3. The CDR3 DNA reads TGTGCCAGCAGCCTGGAGGCAGGGGATGAAAATAATGGCTACACCTTC. It translates to CASSLEAGDENNGYTF. The V and J genes are TRBV5-5 and TRBJ1-2; possible D gene TRBD1, 6 bases. Trimming removed 4 bases from V and 6 bases from J, with 22 bases in between. CDR1 and CDR2 (germline): SGHKS, YYEKEE (reference sequence). CDR3 length: 16 amino acids.

This clone has a handful of counts. This chain connects TRBV2 to TRBJ2-3; tentatively, D is TRBD2 (5 bases). Germline V lookup: CDR1 SNHLY, CDR2 FYNNEI. This CDR3 is built from 15 residues. V dropped 1 base and J dropped 9 bases, with 17 bases sitting between them. The CDR3 spells CASSEVGYRGDTQYF. The CDR3 DNA follows: TGTGCCAGCAGTGAAGTGGGGTATCGGGGAGACACGCAGTATTTT.

The chain is built from TRBV30 and TRBJ2-7; tentative D call: TRBD1 (6 bases). Trimming pared 4 bases from V and 6 bases from J, leaving 10 bases between. The CDR3 consists of 11 residues. Germline V gene data show CDR1 as GTSNPN and CDR2 as SVGIG (reference sequence). This CDR3 is CAWNRGSEQYF. CDR3 bases: TGTGCCTGGAATAGGGGGTCCGAGCAGTACTTC.

The chain joins TRBV27 to TRBJ2-1; TRBD1 agrees at 7 bases. Germline V lookup: CDR1 MNHEY, CDR2 SMNVEV (reference sequence). CDR3 size: 15 residues. V shed 6 bases, J shed 2 bases, and the junction held 7 bases outside the gene matches. CDR3 DNA: TGTGCCAGCAGCTCCGACAGGGTCGCCTACAATGAGCAGTTCTTC. This sequence encodes CASSSDRVAYNEQFF.

J is TRBJ1-1 and V is TRBV6-6; TRBD1 matches at 9 bases. The length of the CDR3 is 15 residues. Germline V gene sequence: CDR1 MNHNY, CDR2 SVGAGI (reference sequence). Losses at the gene ends were 9 bases for V and 4 bases for J; bases not matched to a gene: 12. The CDR3 loop is CASPPPGTGTTEAFF. The DNA for the CDR3 is TGTGCCAGTCCCCCTCCCGGGACAGGGACCACTGAAGCTTTCTTT.

As regards this clone: A read error may account for a junction end that differs from germline. The gene calls are TRBV7-9 and TRBJ2-1; D unresolved. The CDR3 has 13 amino acids. Looked up from germline, CDR1 is SEHNR and CDR2 is FQNEAQ (reference sequence). CDR3 in DNA: TGTGCCGAACTATGGGTCTCCGACAATGAGCAGTTCTTC. Encoded protein: CAELWVSDNEQFF.

The V and J genes are TRBV7-3 and TRBJ1-2, with D possibly TRBD1 on 6 matching bases. Germline V gene lookup returns CDR1 SGHTA and CDR2 FQGTGA. The ends were cut back, 6 bases at V and 6 bases at J, with 14 bases in the middle. This CDR3 has 13 residues. The CDR3, as DNA: TGTGCCAGCAGTCAGGGGATTACTCATGGCTACACCTTC. Its translation is CASSQGITHGYTF.

This chain uses TRBV19 with TRBJ2-3; TRBD2 agrees at 8 bases. Trimming cost V 3 bases and J 6 bases; bases outside gene matches: 8. This CDR3 is 15 amino acids long. Germline CDR1 and CDR2: LNHDA and SQIVND (reference sequence). CDR3 in amino acids: CASSMLAGRSDTQYF. Written as DNA, the CDR3 is TGTGCCAGTAGTATGTTAGCGGGAAGATCGGATACGCAGTATTTT.

This chain joins TRBV7-9 and TRBJ1-5; D might be TRBD1 (5 bases). Germline V gives CDR1 SEHNR, CDR2 FQNEAQ (reference sequence). V lost 5 bases to trimming and J lost 6 bases, with 17 bases between them. This CDR3 has 15 amino acids. The CDR3 here is CASSPLGGEGQPQHF. CDR3 nucleotides: TGTGCCAGCAGCCCCCTGGGGGGAGAGGGTCAGCCCCAGCATTTT.

The count of this clone is one. At one end, the junction sequence differs from germline, possibly due to a read error. The V and J genes are TRBV7-9 and TRBJ1-1; the D gene is possibly TRBD1 (5 bases). CDR1 SEHNR and CDR2 FQNEAQ come from the germline V gene (reference sequence). The CDR3 length is 15 residues. CDR3 bases: TGTTCCAGCAGCACGCCCTTTCAAGGGGACACTGAAGCTTTCTTT. Protein sequence: CSSSTPFQGDTEAFF.

This clone was observed a handful of times. The chain has TRBV29-1 and TRBJ1-5, with D perhaps matching TRBD1 (6 bases). V gave up 5 bases and J gave up 0 bases, with 11 bases separating them. The CDR3 runs to 14 residues. The germline V gene encodes CDR1 SQVTM and CDR2 ANQGSEA. CDR3 sequence: CSVIGQNSNQPQHF. The DNA of the CDR3 is TGCAGCGTTATCGGACAGAATAGCAATCAGCCCCAGCATTTT.

This chain joins TRBV5-1 and TRBJ2-1; the match to TRBD1 covers 11 bases. Germline assignment: CDR1 SGHRS and CDR2 YFSETQ. The CDR3 covers 16 residues. The trim removed 5 bases at V and 9 bases at J, leaving 13 bases unmatched. CDR3 region: CASRAAMGQGEGEQFF. CDR3 DNA: TGCGCCAGCAGGGCGGCGATGGGACAGGGGGAGGGTGAGCAGTTCTTC.

The CDR3 is CAWSFRGNQPQHF. The DNA for the CDR3 is TGTGCCTGGAGTTTCCGAGGTAATCAGCCCCAGCATTTT. The chain uses TRBV30 and TRBJ1-5, with D unclear. Germline CDR1 GTSNPN, CDR2 SVGIG (reference sequence). Trimming took off 2 bases at V and 4 bases at J, with 9 bases between the two ends. CDR3 length: 13 amino acids.

The J gene is TRBJ1-4, the V gene TRBV27; perhaps TRBD1 as D (5 bases). CDR1 and CDR2 (germline): MNHEY, SMNVEV (reference sequence). This CDR3 spans 15 amino acids. Between the trimmed V and J ends, which lost 6 bases and 8 bases, there was a span of 19 bases. CDR3: CASRHAGPGGEKLFF. The DNA for the CDR3 is TGTGCCAGCAGGCACGCAGGGCCGGGGGGGGAAAAACTGTTTTTT.

The chain uses TRBV6-1 and TRBJ2-5; possibly TRBD2 for D (7 bases). Matching the DNA end better, TRBJ2-7 makes the J call doubtful. Germline CDR1 MNHNS, CDR2 SASEGT. The CDR3 covers 15 residues. In nucleotides, the CDR3 is TGTGCCAGCTCGGGGGGCGAAGAGGCCTCCTACGAGCAGTACTTC. This gives the protein CASSGGEEASYEQYF.

The V and J genes are TRBV11-2 and TRBJ2-2; D is uncertain. Germline V gene sequence: CDR1 SGHAT, CDR2 FQNNGV. This CDR3 has 17 amino acids. Trimming removed 1 base from V and 4 bases from J, with 16 bases in between. The CDR3 reads CASSLARRGPGTGELFF. The CDR3 nucleotides are TGTGCCAGCAGCTTAGCTCGTAGAGGTCCCGGCACCGGGGAGCTGTTTTTT.

V and J are TRBV19 and TRBJ2-3, with D perhaps TRBD1 (5 bases). V shed 1 base and J shed 0 bases, with 8 bases lying between them. CDR3 length: 15 residues. CDR1 and CDR2 from the germline V gene are LNHDA and SQIVND (reference sequence). The CDR3 DNA reads TGTGCCAGTAGTATAGGGGGCCCTAGCACAGATACGCAGTATTTT. Its protein product is CASSIGGPSTDTQYF. Full variable domain (remainder filled in from reference TRBV19 and TRBJ2-3): DGGITQSPKYLFRKEGQNVTLSCEQNLNHDAMYWYRQDPGQGLRLIYYSQIVNDFQKGDIAEGYSVSREKKESFPLTVTSAQKNPTAFYLCASSIGGPSTDTQYFGPGTRLTVL.

This rearrangement joins TRBV15 to TRBJ1-2; 9 nucleotides align to TRBD1. V was clipped by 1 base and J by 8 bases; unmatched bases: 11. The germline V gene encodes CDR1 LNHNV and CDR2 YYDKDF (reference sequence). The CDR3 is 16 amino acids. The CDR3 loop is CATSRVGTGFLRGYTF. DNA for the CDR3: TGTGCCACCAGCAGAGTTGGGACAGGGTTTCTCCGGGGCTACACCTTC. Complete variable domain (other parts from reference TRBV15 and TRBJ1-2): DAMVIQNPRYQVTQFGKPVTLSCSQTLNHNVMYWYQQKSSQAPKLLFHYYDKDFNNEADTPDNFQSRRPNTSFCFLDIRSPGLGDTAMYLCATSRVGTGFLRGYTFGSGTRLTVV.

The rearrangement links TRBV19 to TRBJ2-7, with 11 bases fitting TRBD1. Germline V gene sequence: CDR1 LNHDA, CDR2 SQIVND (reference sequence). This CDR3 comprises 14 residues. V shed 4 bases, J shed 9 bases, and the junction held 8 bases outside the gene matches. The CDR3 nucleotides read TGTGCCAGTAGTACGGGACAGGGGGTCGGAGGGCAGTACTTC. Protein product: CASSTGQGVGGQYF. The full variable domain, completed using reference TRBV19 and TRBJ2-7, is DGGITQSPKYLFRKEGQNVTLSCEQNLNHDAMYWYRQDPGQGLRLIYYSQIVNDFQKGDIAEGYSVSREKKESFPLTVTSAQKNPTAFYLCASSTGQGVGGQYFGPGTRLTVT.

The chain is built from TRBV4-1 and TRBJ1-5, with D unclear. The CDR3 runs 14 residues. Trimming left V 2 bases short and J 8 bases short, with 13 bases between. Germline V gives CDR1 MGHRA, CDR2 YSYEKL. The CDR3 loop reads CASSQIGGLKPQHF. As DNA, the CDR3 is TGCGCCAGCAGCCAAATAGGCGGCCTTAAGCCCCAGCATTTT.

The chain is built from TRBV10-1 and TRBJ1-1; no definite D call. The CDR3 totals 13 residues. Trimming stripped 6 bases from V and 1 base from J, with 9 bases between. Germline CDR1 reads WNHNN; CDR2 reads SYGVQD (reference sequence). The CDR3 region is CASSREQNTEAFF. The CDR3 coding sequence is TGCGCCAGCAGCCGGGAACAGAACACTGAAGCTTTCTTT.

This chain links TRBV10-3 with TRBJ2-7, with a tentative D call TRBD1 (8 bases). This CDR3 is 14 amino acids long. V was shortened by 7 bases and J by 3 bases, with 16 bases between the two germline ends. Germline CDR1 reads ENHRY; CDR2 reads SYGVKD. CDR3 amino acids: CAIKAGQERYEQYF. CDR3 in DNA: TGTGCCATCAAAGCGGGACAGGAACGCTACGAGCAGTACTTC.